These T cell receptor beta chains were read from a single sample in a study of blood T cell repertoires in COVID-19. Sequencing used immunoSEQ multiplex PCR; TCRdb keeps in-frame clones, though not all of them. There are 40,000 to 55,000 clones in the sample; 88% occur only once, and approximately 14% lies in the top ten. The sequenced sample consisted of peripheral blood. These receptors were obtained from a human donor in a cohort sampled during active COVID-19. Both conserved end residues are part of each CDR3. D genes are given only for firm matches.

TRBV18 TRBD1 CASSPFDRGLGNTIYF
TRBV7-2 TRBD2 CASSLAGLAGGLYEQYF
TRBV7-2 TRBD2 CASSLGGLASYEQYF
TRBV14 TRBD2 CASSQFISGGADEQYF
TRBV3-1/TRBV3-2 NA CASSQDLLASVNEQFF
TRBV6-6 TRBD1 CASSRDRERAFF
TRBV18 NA CASSPSRPSYEQYF
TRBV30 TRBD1 CAWSVTQGVAGELFF
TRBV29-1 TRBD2 CSACPGLAGGMMETQYF
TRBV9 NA CASSRLRGPGANVLTF
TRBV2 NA CASIVDWGAESDYEQYF
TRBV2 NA CASRRTALGTGELFF
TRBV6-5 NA CASSLTVTNTEAFF
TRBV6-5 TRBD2 CASSLSGASQYF
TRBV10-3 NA CAISPGTRMNTEAFF
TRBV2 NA CASSRDNSGNQPQHF
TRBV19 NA CATLGGYEQYF
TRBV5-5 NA CASSFPGSGNTIYF
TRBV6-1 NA CASSEAEKKAFF
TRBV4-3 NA CASSPILTGNQPQHF
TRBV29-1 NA CSVPGQLNNEQFF
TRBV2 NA CASSEQLGGTDTQYF
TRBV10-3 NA CAISEGPREGQPQHF
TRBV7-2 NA CASSPWGTAEDTQYF
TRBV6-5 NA CASRRENTGELFF
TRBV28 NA CASSLRQGNSGANVLTF
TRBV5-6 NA CASSHGAEETQYF
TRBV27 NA CASSSRGTEAFF
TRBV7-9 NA CASSLDLGGSTEAFF